This TCR beta chain comes out of a study of cytomegalovirus exposure and HLA in healthy donors. On the study more broadly: Caucasian-associated ancestry cluster membership applied to approximately 84% of over 350 genotyped donors. General study points: The study designated some 180 TCR beta chains cytomegalovirus-associated. In an earlier analysis, most TCR beta V segments were productive about 87% or about 30% of the time.

About this clone itself: Its target is not known.

PCR amplification relied on 60 Vbeta primers (plus 13 Jbeta primers). Libraries were prepared by immunoSEQ multiplex PCR; TCRdb keeps only in-frame clonotypes and omits some of them. The repertoire includes 240,000 or so clones, 82% of them detected once, and approximately 5.3% sits in the top ten. The length of the CDR3 is 14 residues. Germline V gene lookup returns CDR1 MNHEY and CDR2 SVGAGI. V dropped 2 bases and J dropped 2 bases, with 10 bases sitting between them. Specimen: PBMCs. V usage is TRBV6-5 and J usage is TRBJ2-7; D is unresolved. This clonotype was obtained from a woman aged 35 to 49 in good health and CMV-seropositive. The CDR3 nucleotides are TGTGCCAGCAGTTACCAACAAGTTGCCTACGAGCAGTACTTC. It yields the protein CASSYQQVAYEQYF.